Following are 15 T cell receptor beta chains from one sample sequenced in a study of post-analysis software for immune sequencing data. Study-wide points: TRBV segments more frequent in patients than in controls numbered several and included TRBV5-6, TRBV5-1 and TRBV20-1.

What these receptors recognize is not known. Unique molecular identifiers tagged the TCR beta cDNA libraries. TCRdb called the PCR reads again in MiXCR, with one record for every CDR3 protein. The data contain 400,000 to 500,000 distinct CDR3 sequences, approximately 42% of them singletons. Sequencing used blood. Source of these receptors: a girl under 10 years old with multiple sclerosis.

The CDR3 DNA reads as TGCAGTGCCCCATATAGCGGCTGGAACTACAATGAGCAGTTCTTC. Its translation: CSAPYSGWNYNEQFF. The V and J genes are TRBV20-1 and TRBJ2-1; a possible D gene is TRBD2 (6 bases). The CDR3 has 15 amino acids. Trimming cost V 6 bases and J 3 bases, with 18 bases left between them. Per germline, CDR1 DFQATT and CDR2 SNEGSKA (reference sequence).

The chain employs TRBV6-2 or TRBV6-3 and TRBJ2-1; D gene uncertain. Germline CDR1 is MNHEY and CDR2 is SVGEGT. Deletions cut 6 bases from V and 5 bases from J, with 11 bases between. The CDR3 is made up of 13 amino acids. CDR3 loop: CASSTTNHNEQFF. The CDR3, as DNA: TGTGCCAGCAGCACCACTAATCACAATGAGCAGTTCTTC.

This rearrangement joins TRBV7-2 to TRBJ2-7; TRBD1 or TRBD2 may be the D gene (7 bases each). The CDR3 has 17 amino acids. Trimming stripped 1 base from V and 2 bases from J, with 18 bases between. Germline CDR1 and CDR2: SGHTA and FQGNSA. CDR3 sequence (DNA): TGTGCCAGCAGCTTAGGGGGGGGGGGACAGCCTACCTACGAGCAGTACTTC. Translated: CASSLGGGGQPTYEQYF.

The chain is built from TRBV6-4 and TRBJ2-1, with D tentatively TRBD2 (6 bases). V was trimmed by 3 bases and J by 7 bases, leaving 13 bases between them. CDR3 length: 14 residues. Germline V gives CDR1 MRHNA, CDR2 SNTAGT. Written as DNA, the CDR3 is TGTGCCAGCAGTGAACTAGCAGTCTCTAATGAGCAGTTCTTC. Translation: CASSELAVSNEQFF.

This clonotype was seen a few times. The chain has TRBV10-3 and TRBJ2-7; 8 nucleotides agree with TRBD1. Per the germline V gene, CDR1 is ENHRY and CDR2 is SYGVKD. This CDR3 is built from 15 residues. The V gene end was trimmed by 2 bases and the J gene end by 3 bases; junction bases not matched to a gene: 6. The CDR3 reads CAISETRDRHYEQYF. CDR3 in DNA: TGTGCCATCAGTGAGACCCGGGACAGGCACTACGAGCAGTACTTC.

This clonotype has only a few counts. The rearrangement uses TRBV5-5 and TRBJ2-7; TRBD1 matches 7 bases. Unmatched junction bases numbered 9, after V lost 3 bases and J lost 6 bases. The germline gives CDR1 SGHKS, CDR2 YYEKEE (reference sequence). CDR3 length equals 14 residues. CDR3 coding DNA: TGTGCCAGCAGCTCGCTGGTAGGGGGCGGCGAGCAGTACTTC. Residues: CASSSLVGGGEQYF.

V usage is TRBV27 and J usage is TRBJ2-1; the D gene could be TRBD1 or TRBD2 (6 bases each). CDR1 and CDR2 from the germline V gene are MNHEY and SMNVEV (reference sequence). The CDR3 runs to 15 residues. Trimming shortened V by 5 bases and J by 6 bases, and 17 bases separated the two germline ends. Here the CDR3 reads CASSPANRDFNEQFF. CDR3 nucleotides: TGTGCCAGCAGTCCCGCTAACAGGGACTTCAATGAGCAGTTCTTC.

The chain couples TRBV4-3 to TRBJ1-4, with 7 nucleotides matching TRBD1. CDR1 LGHNA and CDR2 YSLEER come from the germline V gene. CDR3 length equals 17 residues. The junction had 15 bases not matched to a gene; V was cut back by 3 bases and J by 8 bases. The CDR3 nucleotides read TGCGCCAGCAGCCAGATCCCGGAGCAGACAGGGTGGGAAAAACTGTTTTTT. Translation: CASSQIPEQTGWEKLFF.

This clonotype has more than one count but fewer than ten. The V call is TRBV20-1, the J call TRBJ2-7; 7 positions agree with TRBD1. J lost 4 bases, V lost 0 bases, and 6 bases had no gene match. The CDR3 covers 14 residues. Germline V lookup: CDR1 DFQATT, CDR2 SNEGSKA (reference sequence). CDR3 protein: CSARDPTGAYEQYF. In nucleotides, the CDR3 is TGCAGTGCTAGAGACCCCACAGGGGCTTACGAGCAGTACTTC.

J is TRBJ2-3 and V is TRBV28, with 8 bases identical to TRBD2. V shed 5 bases, J shed 5 bases, and the junction held 12 bases outside the gene matches. The CDR3 sequence is 16 residues long. The germline gives CDR1 MDHEN, CDR2 SYDVKM. CDR3 nucleotide sequence: TGTGCCAGCAGTCCACCCCAAGCGGGGGTTGGAGATACGCAGTATTTT. This translates into CASSPPQAGVGDTQYF.

A remark on this clonotype: The junction departs from the called germline gene at one end, perhaps through a read error. The chain carries TRBV6-2 or TRBV6-3 and TRBJ1-2; 11 bases are a match to TRBD1. The CDR3 is made up of 15 amino acids. Germline CDR1 is MNHEY and CDR2 is SVGEGT. The CDR3 DNA reads TGTGCCAGCACCCGGACAGGGGGCTCCGTCTATGGCTCCACCTTC. It is translated as CASTRTGGSVYGSTF.

This rearrangement joins TRBV29-1 to TRBJ1-6; D gene unclear. CDR3 length equals 13 residues. Germline V gene lookup returns CDR1 SQVTM and CDR2 ANQGSEA. V lost 2 bases to trimming and J lost 9 bases, with 11 bases between them. The CDR3 sequence is CSVESRPGSPLHF. CDR3 coding DNA: TGCAGCGTTGAATCTAGGCCCGGTTCACCCCTCCACTTT.

V usage is TRBV7-8 and J usage is TRBJ2-5; 11 nucleotides align to TRBD2. With V trimmed by 2 bases and J by 4 bases, 12 bases remained unmatched. Germline V gene data show CDR1 as SGHVS and CDR2 as FQNEAQ. The CDR3 length is 18 residues. Here the CDR3 DNA reads TGTGCCAGCAGCTTAAATAGCGGGGGGGCCAGGGGTTTAGAGACCCAGTACTTC. Translation: CASSLNSGGARGLETQYF.

The CDR3 DNA reads as TGTGCCAGCAGTTTAACCAAGTGGAATGAGCAGTTCTTC. It yields the protein CASSLTKWNEQFF. The V call is TRBV28, the J call TRBJ2-1; unclear D gene. Germline-derived CDR1 and CDR2 are MDHEN and SYDVKM. The CDR3 extends over 13 amino acids. Between the trimmed V and J ends, which lost 2 bases and 7 bases, there was a span of 9 bases.

The gene calls are TRBV20-1 and TRBJ2-7; 11 bases align to TRBD1. Germline assignment: CDR1 DFQATT and CDR2 SNEGSKA (reference sequence). V shed 3 bases, J shed 4 bases, and the junction held 14 bases outside the gene matches. The CDR3 length is 17 residues. CDR3 sequence (DNA): TGCAGTGCTAGGTCGGACAGGGGGCAAGGAGTCCGTTACGAGCAGTACTTC. Its protein is CSARSDRGQGVRYEQYF.